What follows is one T cell receptor beta chain and its context. This receptor's antigen is unknown. Per-base qualities were not stored, and no clone one base away is much larger. CD8 naive samples were CD45RO-negative cells positively selected for CCR7, giving a CD45RA+CCR7+ population that excluded TemRA cells. The donors were healthy, HIV-negative adults with no recently reported acute infections or vaccinations. Every donor was a Caucasian adult residing in Nashville, Tennessee, USA. After blood collection by leukapheresis, PBMCs were isolated using Ficoll-Histopaque density gradient centrifugation and then cryopreserved in the vapor phase of liquid nitrogen. Analytical flow cytometry was used to check the purity and quantity of every magnetically sorted T cell population. From each sorted fraction, genomic DNA was isolated and quantified by UV absorbance on a Nanodrop 2000c. The data were taken from a study of shared clonotypes between healthy human individuals (dated by TCRdb to the early 2020s). Background for the entire study: The cohort comprised two women and a few men aged 18 to 49 years. For each donor, CD4 naive and CD4 memory were each given three plates, CD8 naive was given two plates, and CD8 memory was given one plate. Blood TCR repertoires of roughly five healthy adults were deeply sequenced to estimate repertoire size and the extent of clonotype sharing between individuals. To increase sequencing depth and limit assay-specific biases, TCR repertoire library preparation and sequencing were carried out by different laboratories using diverse techniques. Per donor, leukapheresis produced somewhere between about 0.9 and 9.5 billion PBMCs. The research as a whole found: Even with the large sequencing depth, rarefaction of the sorted-subset datasets indicated that sequencing was incomplete. Naive subsets generally had larger estimated clonotype richness than memory subsets. Based on pairwise subsampling, the degree of clonotype sharing among donors was expected to be affected by sequencing depth. Sampling was restricted to blood, and TCR repertoires in tissue are likely to differ from TCR repertoires in blood. The genetic and exposure-history diversity represented was limited by the small number of donors. Compared with non-shared clonotypes, clonotypes shared by all four sorted-subset donors had higher generation probabilities. When a handful of donors were compared, the shared fraction of clonotypes was about 5.2% for naive CD4, around 4% for naive CD8, more than 2% for memory CD4, and around 0.37% for memory CD8.

Reading from cysteine to phenylalanine, the CDR3 counts 15 amino acids. Only the CDR3 portion is preserved as DNA: 45 bases, with reading frame beginning at the first base. Between the V and J ends, shortened by 6 bases and 10 bases respectively, the junction contains 24 bases. Looking up the germline V gene yields CDR1 MNHNS and CDR2 SASEGT. TCR CDR3 regions were amplified from genomic DNA by multiplex PCR using the deep immunoSEQ assay. Genomic DNA extracted from each cell subset was distributed evenly over all wells of several immunoSEQ 96-well plates, and each plate served as one replicate. For sorted subsets, roughly 200 ng of genomic DNA, equivalent to 25,000 to 35,000 T cell genomes, went into each replicate PCR. Purified libraries were measured with a Qubit 3.0 fluorometer, size-checked on a Bioanalyzer 2100, and measured again with the KAPA Library Quantification kit. A separate single-read 150-cycle Illumina NextSeq 550 flow cell was used to sequence each immunoSEQ 96-well plate. As for the original processing: Because only junctional sequences without quality scores were contained in the immunoSEQ output, filtering matching that applied to full-length reads could not be performed. To assign V/J genes and CDR3, sequences were annotated against IMGT germline references using PyIR, a Python wrapper for IgBLAST v1.9. Any read was removed if the V/J assignment was weak (E-value above 1e-6), the CDR3 was missing, or the read contained stop codons, out-of-frame junctions, or ambiguous translated residues. A V3J clonotype was defined by an identical inferred V gene, J gene, and CDR3 amino acid sequence. Percentage overlap between repertoires was calculated by dividing the number of shared unique clonotypes by the size of the smaller repertoire. Repertoire richness was assessed with RTK rarefaction, the Chao1 estimator, and Recon v2.1 estimates of unobserved clonotypes. Generation probabilities were computed with OLGA for all TCRbeta clonotypes obtained by the gDNA method from several donors. The clones in this table, taken by TCRdb from immuneACCESS, are in-frame only. Not every clone is retained; where verified, under half of the shortfall comes from an unresolved V gene, and the cause of the rest is unknown. V and J calls and clone size are those listed in that table; D and trimming were worked out from the DNA. The sample yields hundreds of thousands of clones; roughly 92% were counted once. Of the sample, under 30% is held by the ten largest clones.

The specimen was naive CD8+ T cells sorted from blood. What this sample's cell subset or site label stands for: CD45RA+CCR7+. The TCR sequence derives from a man aged 25 to 40 in good health. Recombination joined TRBV6-1 with TRBJ2-5, with the D call perhaps TRBD1 or TRBD2, each one matching 5 bases. The sequence in DNA is TGTGCCAGCAGACCAGAGACGGGGCTTCTGGAGGTCCAGTACTTC. Its coded protein is CASRPETGLLEVQYF.